The 9 T cell receptor beta chains reported below all come from one sample, sequenced in a study of cytomegalovirus exposure and HLA in healthy donors. Primers for the PCR totalled 60 Vbeta and 13 Jbeta. Generated by immunoSEQ multiplex PCR, the TCRdb table keeps only in-frame clones and is missing some. The sample contains roughly 190,000 clones, approximately 59% of which appear only once. The specimen was PBMCs. These receptors were taken from a man aged 40-49 years in good health and CMV-seronegative.

The chain combines TRBV19 with TRBJ2-4; D possibly corresponds to TRBD2 (5 bases). CDR1 is LNHDA and CDR2 is SQIVND in the germline V gene (reference sequence). The CDR3 sequence is 13 residues long. With 3 bases removed from V and 5 bases from J, the gap between germline ends came to 8 bases. CDR3 amino acids: CASSISSQNIQYF. DNA for the CDR3: TGTGCCAGTAGTATTTCTAGCCAAAACATTCAGTACTTC.

The J gene is TRBJ1-5, the V gene TRBV6-1, with TRBD1 as a possible D gene (6 bases). Germline CDR1 MNHNS, CDR2 SASEGT. The CDR3 runs 14 residues. V lost 5 bases, J lost 3 bases, and 11 bases lay in between. CDR3: CASSTRTDNQPQHF. The CDR3 DNA is TGTGCCAGCAGTACCAGGACAGACAATCAGCCCCAGCATTTT.

In this sample, this clone turned up once. V is TRBV7-2 and J is TRBJ2-7; 7 bases agree with TRBD2. J was trimmed by 2 bases and V by 1 base; bases with no gene match: 5. The germline V gene encodes CDR1 SGHTA and CDR2 FQGNSA. This CDR3 contains 15 residues. In DNA, the CDR3 is TGTGCCAGCAGCTTAGGCCTAGCGGAGACCTACGAGCAGTACTTC. Its translation is CASSLGLAETYEQYF.

This clone was observed a few times. The chain joins TRBV10-3 to TRBJ2-7; 9 nucleotides line up with TRBD1. Trimming took 6 bases from V and 2 from J; bases not matched to a gene: 14. The germline V gene has CDR1 ENHRY and CDR2 SYGVKD. The CDR3 consists of 17 residues. The CDR3 is CAISRRRGQGLTYEQYF. DNA of the CDR3: TGTGCCATCAGCCGACGTAGGGGACAGGGCCTTACCTACGAGCAGTACTTC.

The V and J genes are TRBV30 and TRBJ2-2; TRBD2 matches at 9 bases. Germline CDR1 is GTSNPN and CDR2 is SVGIG (reference sequence). The CDR3 totals 15 residues. With 3 bases clipped from V and 7 bases from J, the junction kept 9 bases outside the gene matches. CDR3 nucleotide sequence: TGTGCCTGGAGATTAGCGGGAGCTTGGGGCGGGGAGCTGTTTTTT. Translating it yields CAWRLAGAWGGELFF.

The sample holds a few counts of this clone. The rearrangement joins TRBV7-2 to TRBJ1-5, with 7 bases lining up with TRBD1. The V gene end was trimmed by 5 bases and the J gene end by 5 bases; junction bases not matched to a gene: 6. CDR3 length equals 14 residues. CDR1 and CDR2 from the germline V gene are SGHTA and FQGNSA. Here the CDR3 DNA reads TGTGCCAGCAGCGCCGACAGGGCCCATCAGCCCCAGCATTTT. This gives the protein CASSADRAHQPQHF.

The chain has TRBV29-1 and TRBJ1-2; D is perhaps TRBD1 (6 bases). The CDR3 is 11 residues long. Trimming took 3 bases from V and 4 from J, leaving 6 bases between them. The V gene's germline CDR1 is SQVTM and CDR2 ANQGSEA. Here the CDR3 DNA reads TGCAGCGTTGAGACAGGCTATGGCTACACCTTC. Translation: CSVETGYGYTF.

This clone was observed a handful of times. The rearrangement uses TRBV5-1 and TRBJ2-3, with TRBD2 identical over 7 bases. Germline V gene data show CDR1 as SGHRS and CDR2 as YFSETQ. With V trimmed by 5 bases and J by 2 bases, 5 bases remained unmatched. CDR3 length equals 14 residues. DNA for the CDR3: TGCGCCAGCAGATCCCTAGCGGACACAGATACGCAGTATTTT. This sequence encodes CASRSLADTDTQYF. Complete variable domain (other parts from reference TRBV5-1 and TRBJ2-3): KAGVTQTPRYLIKTRGQQVTLSCSPISGHRSVSWYQQTPGQGLQFLFEYFSETQRNKGNFPGRFSGRQFSNSRSEMNVSTLELGDSALYLCASRSLADTDTQYFGPGTRLTVL.

The V and J genes are TRBV28 and TRBJ2-2, with TRBD1 matching over 9 bases. This CDR3 spans 17 amino acids. The ends lost 0 bases at V and 6 bases at J; junction bases unmatched: 8. Looked up from germline, CDR1 is MDHEN and CDR2 is SYDVKM. The CDR3 DNA sequence: TGTGCCAGCAGTTTATGGGTCCTGGACAGGGGCCCCGGGGAGCTGTTTTTT. It translates to CASSLWVLDRGPGELFF.